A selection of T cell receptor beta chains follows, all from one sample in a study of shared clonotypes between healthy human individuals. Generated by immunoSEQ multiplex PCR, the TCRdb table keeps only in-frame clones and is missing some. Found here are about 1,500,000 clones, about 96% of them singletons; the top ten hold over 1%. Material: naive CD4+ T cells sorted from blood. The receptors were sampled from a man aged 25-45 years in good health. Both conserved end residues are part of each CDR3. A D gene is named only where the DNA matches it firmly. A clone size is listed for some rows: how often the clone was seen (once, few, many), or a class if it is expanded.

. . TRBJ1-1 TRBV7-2 CASSLQASSNTEAFF TGTGCCAGCAGCTTACAGGCCAGCTCCAACACTGAAGCTTTCTTT
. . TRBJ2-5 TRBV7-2 CASRLTGLPQETQYF TGTGCCAGCAGGCTTACAGGGCTGCCCCAAGAGACCCAGTACTTC
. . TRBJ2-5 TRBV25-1 CATGSGAQTQYF TGTGCCACCGGATCTGGGGCGCAGACCCAGTACTTC
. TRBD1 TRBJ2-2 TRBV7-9 CASSSAGTGNTGELFF TGTGCCAGCAGCTCCGCGGGGACAGGCAACACCGGGGAGCTGTTTTTT
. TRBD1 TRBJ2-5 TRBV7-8 CASSPRDRQETQYF TGTGCCAGCAGCCCCCGGGACAGACAAGAGACCCAGTACTTC
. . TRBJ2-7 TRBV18 CASSPGAGDTYEQYF TGTGCCAGCTCACCGGGGGCGGGAGACACCTACGAGCAGTACTTC
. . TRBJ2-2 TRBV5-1 CASSNTWASPGTGELFF TGCGCCAGCAGCAACACCTGGGCTAGCCCCGGCACCGGGGAGCTGTTTTTT
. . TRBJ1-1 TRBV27 CASSLVGDKNTEAFF TGTGCCAGCAGTTTAGTGGGGGATAAGAACACTGAAGCTTTCTTT
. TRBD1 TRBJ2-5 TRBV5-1 CASSLAGTDQETQYF TGCGCCAGCAGCTTGGCCGGGACAGACCAGGAGACCCAGTACTTC
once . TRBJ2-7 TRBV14 CASSQETGSYEQYF TGTGCCAGCAGCCAAGAGACGGGGTCCTACGAGCAGTACTTC
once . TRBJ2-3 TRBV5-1 CASSGPGQSTDTQYF TGCGCCAGCAGCGGACCGGGACAAAGCACAGATACGCAGTATTTT
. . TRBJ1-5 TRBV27 CASPLGAQHF TGTGCCAGCCCTCTAGGGGCCCAGCATTTT
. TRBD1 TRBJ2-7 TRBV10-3 CAISGGQGLGSYEQYF TGTGCCATCAGTGGGGGACAGGGGCTAGGCTCCTACGAGCAGTACTTC
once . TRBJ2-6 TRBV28 CASSFLASGGANVLTF TGTGCCAGCAGTTTCCTCGCCTCTGGTGGGGCCAACGTCCTGACTTTC
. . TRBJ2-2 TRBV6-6 CASSYSTAGNTGELFF TGTGCCAGCAGTTACTCTACAGCGGGGAACACCGGGGAGCTGTTTTTT
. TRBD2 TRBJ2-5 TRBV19 CASSETSGRTTQYF TGTGCCAGTAGCGAGACTAGCGGGAGAACAACCCAGTACTTC
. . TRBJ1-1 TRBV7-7 CASSPGEVNTEAFF TGTGCTAGCAGCCCGGGAGAAGTGAACACTGAAGCTTTCTTT
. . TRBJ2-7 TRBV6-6 CASSSRIGEQYF TGTGCCAGCAGTTCTAGGATCGGGGAGCAGTACTTC
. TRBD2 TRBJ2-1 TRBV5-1 CASSLPLAGPYNEQFF TGCGCCAGCAGCCTACCCTTAGCGGGACCCTACAATGAGCAGTTCTTC
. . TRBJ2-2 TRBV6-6 CASNPPEDPGELFF TGTGCCAGCAATCCGCCGGAAGACCCCGGGGAGCTGTTTTTT
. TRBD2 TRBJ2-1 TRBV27 CASSSPYLTSALTYNEQFF TGTGCCAGCAGTTCCCCCTATTTAACTAGCGCCTTAACCTACAATGAGCAGTTCTTC
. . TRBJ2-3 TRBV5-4 CASTLGDTQYF TGTGCCAGCACCCTTGGGGATACGCAGTATTTT
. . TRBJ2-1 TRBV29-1 CSVEVLMKRASSYNEQFF TGCAGCGTTGAAGTTCTAATGAAGCGGGCCAGCTCCTACAATGAGCAGTTCTTC
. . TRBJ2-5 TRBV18 CASLLGTAGQETQYF TGTGCCAGCCTCCTCGGGACCGCGGGGCAAGAGACCCAGTACTTC
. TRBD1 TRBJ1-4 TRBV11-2 CASSWDREKLFF TGTGCCAGCAGCTGGGACAGGGAAAAACTGTTTTTT
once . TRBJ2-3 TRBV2 CASSETEGADTQYF TGTGCCAGCAGTGAGACGGAGGGCGCAGATACGCAGTATTTT
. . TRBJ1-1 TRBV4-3 CASSQVLGGPLMNTEAFF TGCGCCAGCAGCCAAGTACTCGGAGGGCCCCTCATGAACACTGAAGCTTTCTTT
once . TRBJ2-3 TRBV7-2 CASSPSRRTDTQYF TGTGCCAGCAGCCCCTCCCGGCGCACAGATACGCAGTATTTT
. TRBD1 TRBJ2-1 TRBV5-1 CASSLFRTGYIDEQFF TGCGCCAGCAGCTTGTTCCGGACAGGGTACATCGATGAGCAGTTCTTC
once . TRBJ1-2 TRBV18 CASSPEEWAIYGYTF TGTGCCAGCTCACCAGAGGAGTGGGCAATCTATGGCTACACCTTC
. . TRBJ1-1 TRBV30 CAWSAAGEAFF TGTGCCTGGAGCGCCGCAGGGGAAGCTTTCTTT
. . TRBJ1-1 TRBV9 CASSESQGNTEAFF TGTGCCAGCAGCGAATCACAGGGAAATACTGAAGCTTTCTTT
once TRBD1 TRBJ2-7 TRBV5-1 CASSFQTTGGVYEQYF TGCGCCAGCAGCTTCCAAACGACAGGGGGAGTCTACGAGCAGTACTTC
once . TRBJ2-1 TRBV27 CASSPGGRFLSYNEQFF TGTGCCAGCAGTCCCGGGGGGCGCTTCCTCTCCTACAATGAGCAGTTCTTC
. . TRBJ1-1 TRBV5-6 CASSLRKVGAGTEAFF TGTGCCAGCAGCTTGAGGAAAGTAGGGGCCGGGACTGAAGCTTTCTTT
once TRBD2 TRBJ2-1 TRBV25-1 CASSEWAGVWNEQFF TGTGCCAGCAGTGAATGGGCGGGAGTTTGGAATGAGCAGTTCTTC
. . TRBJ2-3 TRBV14 CASSQDLTDTQYF TGTGCCAGCAGCCAAGATCTGACAGATACGCAGTATTTT
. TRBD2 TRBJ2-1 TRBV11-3 CASSTPSGRLNEQFF TGTGCCAGCAGCACCCCTAGCGGGAGGCTGAATGAGCAGTTCTTC
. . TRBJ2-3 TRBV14 CASSPRLGTQYF TGTGCCAGCAGCCCTCGTCTAGGCACGCAGTATTTT
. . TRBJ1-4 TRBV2 CASRPDRGGEKLFF TGTGCCAGCAGACCCGACAGAGGAGGTGAAAAACTGTTTTTT